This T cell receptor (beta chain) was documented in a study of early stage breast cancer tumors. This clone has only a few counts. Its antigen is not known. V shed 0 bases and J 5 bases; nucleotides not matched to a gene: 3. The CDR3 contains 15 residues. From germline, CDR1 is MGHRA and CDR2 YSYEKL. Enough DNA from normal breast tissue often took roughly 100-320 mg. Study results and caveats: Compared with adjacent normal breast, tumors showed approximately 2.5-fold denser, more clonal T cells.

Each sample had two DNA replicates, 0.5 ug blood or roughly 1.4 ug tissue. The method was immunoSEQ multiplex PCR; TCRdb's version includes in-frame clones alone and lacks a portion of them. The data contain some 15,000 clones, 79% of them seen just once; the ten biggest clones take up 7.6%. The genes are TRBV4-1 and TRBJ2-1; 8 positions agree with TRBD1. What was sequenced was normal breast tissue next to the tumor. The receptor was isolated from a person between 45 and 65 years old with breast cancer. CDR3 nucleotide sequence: TGCGCCAGCAGCCAAGAGGACAGGGACAACAATGAGCAGTTCTTC. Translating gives CASSQEDRDNNEQFF.